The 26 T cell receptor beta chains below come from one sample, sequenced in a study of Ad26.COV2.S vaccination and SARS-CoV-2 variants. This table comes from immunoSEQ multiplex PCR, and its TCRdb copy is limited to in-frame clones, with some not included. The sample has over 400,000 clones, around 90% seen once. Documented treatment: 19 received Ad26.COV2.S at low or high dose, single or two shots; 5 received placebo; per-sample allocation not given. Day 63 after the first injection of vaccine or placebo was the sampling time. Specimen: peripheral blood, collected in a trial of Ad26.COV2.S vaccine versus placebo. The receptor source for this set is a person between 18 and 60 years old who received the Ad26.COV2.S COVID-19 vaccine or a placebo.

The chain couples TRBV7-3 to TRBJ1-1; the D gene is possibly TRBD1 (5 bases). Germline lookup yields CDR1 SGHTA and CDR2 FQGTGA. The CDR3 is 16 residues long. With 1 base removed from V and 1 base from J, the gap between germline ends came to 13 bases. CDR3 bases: TGTGCCAGCAGCTTAAGTCCAGGGACGGAGAACACTGAAGCTTTCTTT. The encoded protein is CASSLSPGTENTEAFF.

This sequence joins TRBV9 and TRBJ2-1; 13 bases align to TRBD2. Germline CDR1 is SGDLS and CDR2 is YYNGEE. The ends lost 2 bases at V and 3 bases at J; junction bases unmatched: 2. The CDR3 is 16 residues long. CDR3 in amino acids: CASSVGTSGIYNEQFF. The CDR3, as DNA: TGTGCCAGCAGCGTCGGGACTAGCGGGATCTACAATGAGCAGTTCTTC.

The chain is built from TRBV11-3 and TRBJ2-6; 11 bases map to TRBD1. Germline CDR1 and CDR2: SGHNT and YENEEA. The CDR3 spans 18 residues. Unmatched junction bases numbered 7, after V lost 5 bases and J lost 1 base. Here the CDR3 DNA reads TGTGCCAGCAGCCATGGACAGGGGGCGGCTTCTGGGGCCAACGTCCTGACTTTC. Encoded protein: CASSHGQGAASGANVLTF.

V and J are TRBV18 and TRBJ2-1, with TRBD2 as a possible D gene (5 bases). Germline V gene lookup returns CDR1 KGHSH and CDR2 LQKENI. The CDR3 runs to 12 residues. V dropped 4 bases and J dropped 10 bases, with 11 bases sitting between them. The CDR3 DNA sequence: TGTGCCAGCTCACAAACCCGGGAAGAGCAGTTCTTC. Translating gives CASSQTREEQFF. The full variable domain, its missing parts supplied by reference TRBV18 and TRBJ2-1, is NAGVMQNPRHLVRRRGQEARLRCSPMKGHSHVYWYRQLPEEGLKFMVYLQKENIIDESGMPKERFSAEFPKEGPSILRIQQVVRGDSAAYFCASSQTREEQFFGPGTRLTVL.

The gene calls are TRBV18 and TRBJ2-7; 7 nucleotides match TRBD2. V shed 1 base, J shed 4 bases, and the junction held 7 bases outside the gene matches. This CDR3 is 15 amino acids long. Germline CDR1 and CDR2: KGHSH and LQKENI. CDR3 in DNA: TGTGCCAGCTCACCACGTGGCGGGAGCTTGTACGAGCAGTACTTC. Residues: CASSPRGGSLYEQYF.

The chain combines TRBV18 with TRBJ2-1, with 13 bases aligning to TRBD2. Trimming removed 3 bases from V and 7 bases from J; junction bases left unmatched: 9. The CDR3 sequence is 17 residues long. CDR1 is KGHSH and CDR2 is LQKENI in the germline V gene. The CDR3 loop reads CASSPALAGGLSNEQFF. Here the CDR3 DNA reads TGTGCCAGCTCACCCGCACTAGCGGGAGGGCTGTCTAATGAGCAGTTCTTC.

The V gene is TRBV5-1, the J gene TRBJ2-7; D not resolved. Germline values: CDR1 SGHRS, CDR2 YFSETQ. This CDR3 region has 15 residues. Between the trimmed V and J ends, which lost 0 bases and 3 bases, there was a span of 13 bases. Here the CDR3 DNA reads TGCGCCAGCAGCTTGGCCCACGGACCCTACTACGAGCAGTACTTC. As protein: CASSLAHGPYYEQYF.

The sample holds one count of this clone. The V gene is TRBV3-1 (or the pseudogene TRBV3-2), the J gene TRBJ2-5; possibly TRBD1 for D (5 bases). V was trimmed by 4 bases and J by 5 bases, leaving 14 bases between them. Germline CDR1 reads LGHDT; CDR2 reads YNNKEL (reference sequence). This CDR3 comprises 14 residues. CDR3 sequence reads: CASSLGHNWETQYF. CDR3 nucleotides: TGTGCCAGCAGCCTCGGACACAACTGGGAGACCCAGTACTTC.

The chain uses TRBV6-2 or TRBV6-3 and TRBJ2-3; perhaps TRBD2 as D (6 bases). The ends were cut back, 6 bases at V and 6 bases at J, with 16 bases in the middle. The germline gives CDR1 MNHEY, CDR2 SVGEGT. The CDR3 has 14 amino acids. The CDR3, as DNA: TGTGCCAGCAGCCCCACCGAACTAGCCGATACGCAGTATTTT. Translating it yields CASSPTELADTQYF.

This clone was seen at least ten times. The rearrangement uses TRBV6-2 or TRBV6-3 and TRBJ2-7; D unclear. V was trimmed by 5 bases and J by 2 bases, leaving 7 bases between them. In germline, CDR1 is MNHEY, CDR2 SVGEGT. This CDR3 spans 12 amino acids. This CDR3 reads CASSITTYEQYF. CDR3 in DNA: TGTGCCAGCAGTATCACTACCTACGAGCAGTACTTC.

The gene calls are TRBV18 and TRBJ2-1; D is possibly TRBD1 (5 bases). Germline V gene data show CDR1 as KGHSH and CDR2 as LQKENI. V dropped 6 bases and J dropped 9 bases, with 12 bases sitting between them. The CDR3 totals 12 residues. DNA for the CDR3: TGTGCCAGCTCGTCGCAGGGTCCTGAGCAGTTCTTC. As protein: CASSSQGPEQFF.

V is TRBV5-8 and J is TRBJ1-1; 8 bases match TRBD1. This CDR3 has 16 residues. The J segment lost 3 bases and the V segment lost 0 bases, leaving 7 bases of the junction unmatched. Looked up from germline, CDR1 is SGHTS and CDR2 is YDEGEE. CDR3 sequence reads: CASSLAGTGLHTEAFF. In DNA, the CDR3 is TGTGCCAGCAGCTTGGCCGGGACAGGACTCCACACTGAAGCTTTCTTT. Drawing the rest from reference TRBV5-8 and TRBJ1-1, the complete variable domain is EAGVTQSPTHLIKTRGQQATLRCSPISGHTSVYWYQQALGLGLQFLLWYDEGEERNRGNFPPRFSGRQFPNYSSELNVNALELEDSALYLCASSLAGTGLHTEAFFGQGTRLTVV.

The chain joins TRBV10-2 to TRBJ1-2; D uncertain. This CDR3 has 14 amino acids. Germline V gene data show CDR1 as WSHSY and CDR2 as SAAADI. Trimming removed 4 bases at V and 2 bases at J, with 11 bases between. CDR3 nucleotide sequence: TGCGCCAGCAGTGCGGCCCAGAAGAACTATGGCTACACCTTC. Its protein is CASSAAQKNYGYTF.

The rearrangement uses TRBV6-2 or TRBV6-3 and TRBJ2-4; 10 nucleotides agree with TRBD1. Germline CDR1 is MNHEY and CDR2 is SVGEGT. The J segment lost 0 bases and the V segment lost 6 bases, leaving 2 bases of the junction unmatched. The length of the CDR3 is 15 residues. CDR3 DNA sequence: TGTGCCAGCAGCCGGGACAGGGGAGCCAAAAACATTCAGTACTTC. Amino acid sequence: CASSRDRGAKNIQYF.

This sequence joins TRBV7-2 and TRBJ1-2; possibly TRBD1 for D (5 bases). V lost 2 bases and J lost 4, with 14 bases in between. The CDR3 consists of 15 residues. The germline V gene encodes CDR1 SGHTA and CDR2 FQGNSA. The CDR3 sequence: CASSLFRDSIYGYTF. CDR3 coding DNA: TGTGCCAGCAGCTTATTTAGAGACAGCATCTATGGCTACACCTTC.

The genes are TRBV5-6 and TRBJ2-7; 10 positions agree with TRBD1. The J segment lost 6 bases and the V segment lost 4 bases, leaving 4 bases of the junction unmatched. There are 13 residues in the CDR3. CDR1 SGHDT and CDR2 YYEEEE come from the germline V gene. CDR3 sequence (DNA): TGTGCCAGCAGCCAGACAGGGGGCGGCGAGCAGTACTTC. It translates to CASSQTGGGEQYF.

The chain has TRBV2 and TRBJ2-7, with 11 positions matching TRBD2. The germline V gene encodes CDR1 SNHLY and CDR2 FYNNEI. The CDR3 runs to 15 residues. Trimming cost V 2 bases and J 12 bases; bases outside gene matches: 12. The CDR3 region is CASSERRVAGGQRYF. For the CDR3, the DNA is TGTGCCAGCAGTGAAAGACGGGTAGCGGGAGGGCAACGGTACTTC.

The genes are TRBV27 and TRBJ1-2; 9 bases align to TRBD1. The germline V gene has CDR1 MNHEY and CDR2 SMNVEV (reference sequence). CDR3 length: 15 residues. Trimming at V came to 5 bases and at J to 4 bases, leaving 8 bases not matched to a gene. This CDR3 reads CASSPGDRVVYGYTF. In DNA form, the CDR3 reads TGTGCCAGCAGTCCAGGGGACAGGGTGGTCTATGGCTACACCTTC.

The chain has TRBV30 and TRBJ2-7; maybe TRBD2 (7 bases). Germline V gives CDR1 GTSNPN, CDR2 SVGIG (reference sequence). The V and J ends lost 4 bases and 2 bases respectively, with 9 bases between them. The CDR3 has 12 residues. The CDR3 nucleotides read TGTGCCTGGACCGGGGGGCCCTACGAGCAGTACTTC. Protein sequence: CAWTGGPYEQYF.

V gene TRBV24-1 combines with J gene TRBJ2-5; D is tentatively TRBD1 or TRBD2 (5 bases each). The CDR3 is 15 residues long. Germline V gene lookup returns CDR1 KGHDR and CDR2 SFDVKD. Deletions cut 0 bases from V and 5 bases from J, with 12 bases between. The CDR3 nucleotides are TGTGCCACCAGTGATTTGCATGGGGGAGTGGAGACCCAGTACTTC. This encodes CATSDLHGGVETQYF.

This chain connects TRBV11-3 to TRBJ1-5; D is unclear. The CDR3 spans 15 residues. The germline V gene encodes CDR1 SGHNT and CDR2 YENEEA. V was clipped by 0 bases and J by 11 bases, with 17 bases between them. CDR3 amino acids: CASSLDERRREAQHF. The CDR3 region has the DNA TGTGCCAGCAGCTTAGATGAGAGAAGGAGAGAGGCCCAGCATTTT.

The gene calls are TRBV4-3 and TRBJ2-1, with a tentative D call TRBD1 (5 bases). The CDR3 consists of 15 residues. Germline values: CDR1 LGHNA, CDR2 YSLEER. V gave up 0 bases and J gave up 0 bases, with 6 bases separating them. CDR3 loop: CASSQEGASYNEQFF. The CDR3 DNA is TGCGCCAGCAGCCAAGAAGGGGCCTCCTACAATGAGCAGTTCTTC.

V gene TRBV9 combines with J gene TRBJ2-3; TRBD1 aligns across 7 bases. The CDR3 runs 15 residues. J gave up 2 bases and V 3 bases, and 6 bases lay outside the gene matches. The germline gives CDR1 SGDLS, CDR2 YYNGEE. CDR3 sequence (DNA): TGTGCCAGCAGCGCCTCCAGGGGGTCCACAGATACGCAGTATTTT. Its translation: CASSASRGSTDTQYF.

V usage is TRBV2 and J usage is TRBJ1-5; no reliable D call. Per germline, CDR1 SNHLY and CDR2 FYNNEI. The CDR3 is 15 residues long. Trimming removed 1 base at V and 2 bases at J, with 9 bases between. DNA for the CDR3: TGTGCCAGCAGTGAAGTTGGGCAGGGCAATCAGCCCCAGCATTTT. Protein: CASSEVGQGNQPQHF.

The CDR3 here is CASSLDRSSNTEAFF. The CDR3 DNA reads TGTGCCAGCAGTCTAGACAGGTCTTCGAACACTGAAGCTTTCTTT. The chain is built from TRBV28 and TRBJ1-1; perhaps TRBD1 as D (6 bases). Germline V gene data show CDR1 as MDHEN and CDR2 as SYDVKM. The CDR3 has 15 residues. Trimming pared 5 bases from V and 1 base from J, leaving 14 bases between.

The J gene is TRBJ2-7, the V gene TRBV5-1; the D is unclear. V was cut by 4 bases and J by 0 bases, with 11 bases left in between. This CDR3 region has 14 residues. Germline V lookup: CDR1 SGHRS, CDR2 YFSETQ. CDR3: CASSPRADSYEQYF. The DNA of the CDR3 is TGCGCCAGCAGCCCCCGGGCAGACTCCTACGAGCAGTACTTC.